The clone carrying this T cell receptor beta chain was picked up many times. Its target is unknown. TCRdb reprocessed the 5' RACE reads with MiXCR, giving one entry per CDR3 protein. The sample includes around 340,000 distinct CDR3 sequences, approximately 12% of them seen just once. The sample is drawn from a study of T-cell memory formation after mild COVID-19. Looked up from germline, CDR1 is SGHRS and CDR2 is YFSETQ. The CDR3 runs 15 residues. Trimming pared 2 bases from V and 3 bases from J, leaving 14 bases between. Study-level points and caveats: Mainly in CM and EM were contracting CD4+ clones; CD8+ were in EMRA. Whether second-wave clones peaking at day 37 were SARS-CoV-2 specific went unconfirmed.

The V call is TRBV5-1, the J call TRBJ2-5; the D is unclear. Sample: PBMCs or a T cell subset sorted from them (not recorded which). The clonotype originates from a man between 18 and 29 years old who had mild COVID-19 (a few samples of this study predate the infection). Cell type and time point are not known. The CDR3 here is CASSLSFRTEETQYF. The CDR3 DNA reads TGCGCCAGCAGCTTATCGTTCCGGACCGAAGAGACCCAGTACTTC.